This TCR beta chain appears in the sequencing data of a study of shared clonotypes between healthy human individuals. Profiled with immunoSEQ multiplex PCR; TCRdb holds only in-frame clones, not every one. The sample records roughly 2.5 million clones, more than 90% being singletons. The TCR comes from a man younger than 35 in good health. The sample comprised naive CD4+ T cells sorted from blood. As for subset: CD45RA+ positively selected.

The CDR3 reads CASSPRDRNYEQYF. The CDR3 DNA reads as TGTGCCAGCAGCCCCCGGGACAGAAACTACGAGCAGTACTTC. V usage is TRBV7-9 and J usage is TRBJ2-7; 7 bases are a match to TRBD1. With 5 bases clipped from V and 3 bases from J, the junction kept 7 bases outside the gene matches. Germline CDR1 and CDR2: SEHNR and FQNEAQ (reference sequence). The CDR3 is 14 residues long.